This TCR beta chain comes out of a study of identical twins (dated by TCRdb to 2016 to 2017). Regarding the complete study: To test whether fetal clonotypes persist, the study used deep sequencing on TCR alpha and beta repertoires from monozygotic twins, unrelated adults of various ages, and cord blood. To rule out contamination, the twin experiments were replicated at different times with different library preparation protocols.

The library was prepared using 5' RACE. Sequencing used an Illumina HiSeq 2000. Template switching introduced a universal primer binding site; the final cDNA contained a unique molecular identifier, enabling accurate counting of TCR cDNA molecules. First-strand cDNA for TCR alpha and beta chains was synthesized from specific primers in the conserved constant-segment region. Each cDNA library was double barcoded, with a SMART-Mk sample barcode plus Illumina barcodes, to control for contamination. TruSeq adapter sequences, together with Illumina sample barcodes, were added in two successive PCR steps. The Illumina HiSeq platform was used with custom primers to sequence TCR alpha and beta cDNA libraries. In the authors' own workflow: Raw reads were processed with MiGEC to extract unique molecular identifiers, and MiXCR was used to determine CDR3 positions. For each individual, recombination models were inferred using an EM algorithm with the repgenHMM and IGoR tools. Shared clonotype analysis was performed with the tcR package in R, normalizing sharing by the product of cloneset sizes. To study raw recombination free of thymic and clonal selection effects, out-of-frame nonproductive sequences were analyzed. TCRdb passed the public sequencing reads through fastp at Q25 and MiXCR, retaining productive beta sequences. Rows with a matching CDR3 protein are joined into one entry that keeps the most common DNA and genes. TCRdb, not the original authors, processed these V and J calls. The sample table shows 500,000 to 550,000 distinct CDR3 sequences, and less than 25% are seen once. The top ten clones comprise about 0.93% of the sample.

CDR3 length: 12 amino acids, cysteine to phenylalanine. Only the CDR3 part of the read is kept: 36 bases, read in frame from the first base. V is clipped by 7 bases and J by 3 bases, and the sequence between their germline boundaries is 13 bases long. From a lookup of the germline V gene (reference sequence), CDR1 and CDR2 are DFQATT and SNEGSKA. A remark on this clonotype: This clone's antigen is unknown. The record has no base qualities; no much larger clone is one base away.

Results the study describes overall, beyond this receptor: Invariant T cells such as MAIT and iNKT could partly confound zero-insertion analyses, although diverse VJ usage argued against such confounding for most clonotypes. Because the same donors could not be followed over many years, the conclusions relied on cross-sectional statistical analysis. The excess sharing between twins in beta out-of-frame sequences was weaker because fewer shared sequences reduced the signal-to-noise ratio. Compared with coincidental sharing between unrelated individuals, out-of-frame TCR alpha sequences shared between twins showed an excess of sequences with low generation probability. Out-of-frame TCR alpha sharing in monozygotic twins was systematically underestimated by recombination models, whereas sharing between unrelated individuals was in agreement with the recombination models. Fewer insertions were carried by abundant cord blood beta clonotypes; a weaker similar trend was observed in young adult naive repertoires, while no such trend was observed in memory repertoires.

Only healthy Caucasian donors were included. The twin cohort consisted of three pairs of female monozygotic twins, all aged roughly 18 to 29 years. CD4+ and CD8+ T cell populations were isolated with positive isolation kits from Invitrogen. This sample also belongs to another study, concerning T cells expressing NK-cell markers. As the second publication notes: In sorted CD3+CD56+NKG2C+, CD3+CD56+NKG2C- and CD3+CD56-NKG2C+ T-cell subsets from several donors, TCR beta-chain repertoires were profiled. Among the eight sequenced donors, seven were HCMV-seropositive and one was HCMV-seronegative. In several experiments an anti-gammadeltaTCR antibody was added to restrict sorting to alphabetaTCR-expressing T cells. For five or six donors, the dominant CD3+CD56+NKG2C+ clonotypes were among the top 10 CD8+ clonotypes and accounted for about 1.0-7.0% of CD8+ T cells. Those dominant clonotypes were again the most abundant among CD3+CD56-NKG2C+ cells in a few donors, at roughly 28.3-65%. Whether the expanded NKG2C-expressing T cell clones were specific for HCMV antigens remained unclear. The study sequenced eight donors, all healthy volunteers chosen at random: three men and five women. To determine HCMV serostatus, a commercial ELISA kit was used to detect HCMV-specific IgG in serum. MIGEC handled demultiplexing of the reads and grouping by UMI, while MiTCR was used to assemble and quantify clonotypes. To exclude erroneous sequences, any TCR cDNA sequence not supported by at least two reads was discarded. Downstream repertoire analysis used the tcR package, and clonotypes were matched across fractions by CDR3 nucleotide sequence plus V segment. VDJmatch was used to annotate antigen specificity against VDJdb, with one amino acid substitution in CDR3 allowed.

The source material was CD4+ T cells sorted from blood. The rearranged segments are TRBV20-1 and TRBJ2-7; the D segment cannot be called with confidence. The origin of this receptor is a woman aged 18-29 years in good health. The DNA sequence is given as TGCAGTGTAGCCCCTTCGAACTACGAGCAGTACTTC. This yields the protein CSVAPSNYEQYF.